This T cell receptor beta chain was captured by sequencing in a study of T cells expressing NK-cell markers. Study-level information: Researchers got TCR beta repertoires out of sorted CD3+CD56+NKG2C+, CD3+CD56+NKG2C- and CD3+CD56-NKG2C+ T cells. Sequenced donors, eight in total, included seven who were HCMV-seropositive and one who was seronegative.

After re-calling the 5' RACE reads, TCRdb lists one entry per CDR3 protein, DNA absent. Seen in this sample are 150,000 or so distinct CDR3 sequences; the ten most common clones hold around a third. With respect to this clonotype: Its antigen is unknown.

Study conclusions and caveats: In four donors, these clonotypes also led the CD3+CD56-NKG2C+ fraction. As a fraction of CD8+ T cells, dominant NKG2C+ clonotypes reached about 1.0-7.5% in six or seven donors.

The CDR3 sequence is 18 residues long. Germline lookup yields CDR1 SGHAT and CDR2 FQNNGV. The chain has TRBV11-2 and TRBJ2-2; TCRdb outputs TRBD2, but without DNA this stays unchecked. The sequence was obtained from a woman aged 45-65 years in good health. The specimen was blood T cells: a sorted CD56 or NKG2C T cell subset, CD4+ or CD8+ T cells, or bulk PBMC T cells (not recorded which). This CDR3 reads CASSLEFLAGGYTGELFF.